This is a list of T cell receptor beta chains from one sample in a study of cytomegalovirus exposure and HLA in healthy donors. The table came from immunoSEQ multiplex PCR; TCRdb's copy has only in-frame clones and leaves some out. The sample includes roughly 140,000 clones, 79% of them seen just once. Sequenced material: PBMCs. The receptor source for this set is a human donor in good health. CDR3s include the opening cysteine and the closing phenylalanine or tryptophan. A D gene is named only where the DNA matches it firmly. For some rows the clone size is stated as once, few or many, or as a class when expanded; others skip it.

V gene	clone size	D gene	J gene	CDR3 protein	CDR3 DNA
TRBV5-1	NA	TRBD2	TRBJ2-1	CASSYLASGRGVYNEQFF	TGCGCCAGCAGCTATTTGGCTAGCGGGAGAGGTGTATACAATGAGCAGTTCTTC
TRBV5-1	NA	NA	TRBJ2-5	CASSLGAHQETQYF	TGCGCCAGTTCCCTTGGGGCACACCAAGAGACCCAGTACTTC
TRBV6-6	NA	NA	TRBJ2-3	CASRELTDTQYF	TGTGCCAGCAGAGAACTCACAGATACGCAGTATTTT
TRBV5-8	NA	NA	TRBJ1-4	CASIHGRGINEKLFF	TGTGCCAGCATACATGGTCGGGGGATTAATGAAAAACTGTTTTTT
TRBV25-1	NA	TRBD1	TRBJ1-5	CASSEAGGSQPQHF	TGTGCCAGCAGTGAGGCAGGGGGTAGTCAGCCCCAGCATTTT
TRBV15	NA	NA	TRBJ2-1	CATSRDHPGRNEQFF	TGTGCCACCAGCAGAGATCACCCAGGGCGGAATGAGCAGTTCTTC
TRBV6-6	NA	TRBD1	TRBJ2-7	CASTPGLRGSYEQYF	TGTGCCAGCACCCCCGGCCTCAGGGGGTCCTACGAGCAGTACTTC
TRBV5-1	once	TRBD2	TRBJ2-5	CASSLGTSHQETQYF	TGCGCCAGCAGCTTGGGGACTAGCCACCAAGAGACCCAGTACTTC
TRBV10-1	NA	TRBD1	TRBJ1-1	CASSPGTGRTEAFF	TGCGCCAGCAGTCCCGGGACAGGACGTACTGAAGCTTTCTTT
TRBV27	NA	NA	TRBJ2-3	CASSFDPGSSGTDTQYF	TGTGCCAGCAGTTTTGACCCGGGTTCCTCGGGGACAGATACGCAGTATTTT
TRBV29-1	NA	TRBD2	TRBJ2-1	CSVEILAGGPGTYNEQFF	TGCAGCGTTGAAATACTAGCGGGAGGGCCGGGAACCTACAATGAGCAGTTCTTC
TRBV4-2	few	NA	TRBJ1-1	CASSQGPEDTEAFF	TGTGCCAGCAGCCAAGGCCCAGAAGACACTGAAGCTTTCTTT
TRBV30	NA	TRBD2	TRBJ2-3	CAWSPGWGGSTDTQYF	TGTGCCTGGAGTCCAGGGTGGGGGGGTAGCACAGATACGCAGTATTTT
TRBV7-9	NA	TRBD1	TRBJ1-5	CASSLGGRGHRQPQHF	TGTGCCAGCAGCTTAGGAGGCAGGGGGCATAGGCAGCCCCAGCATTTT
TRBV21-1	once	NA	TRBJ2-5	CASSWAGRETQYF	TGTGCCAGCAGCTGGGCGGGGCGGGAGACCCAGTACTTC
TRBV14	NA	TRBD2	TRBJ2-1	CASSQTSVYNEQFF	TGTGCCAGCAGCCAGACTAGCGTTTACAATGAGCAGTTCTTC
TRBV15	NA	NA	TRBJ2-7	CATSRDFGGGPREQYF	TGTGCCACCAGCAGAGATTTTGGGGGGGGGCCTCGCGAGCAGTACTTC
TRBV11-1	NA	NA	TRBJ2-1	CASSLGQGGAYNEQFF	TGTGCCAGCAGCTTAGGGCAGGGGGGCGCCTACAATGAGCAGTTCTTC
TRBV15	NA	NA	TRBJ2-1	CATSRGASYNEQFF	TGTGCCACCAGCAGGGGGGCCTCCTACAATGAGCAGTTCTTC
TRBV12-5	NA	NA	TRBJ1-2	CASTQQGEYGYPF	TGTGCTAGCACTCAACAGGGAGAATATGGCTACCCCTTC
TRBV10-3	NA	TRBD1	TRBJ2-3	CAISGGQGTVDTQYF	TGTGCCATCAGTGGCGGACAGGGGACGGTGGATACGCAGTATTTT
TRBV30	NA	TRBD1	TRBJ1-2	CAWHRGAGYTF	TGTGCCTGGCACAGGGGAGCCGGCTACACCTTC
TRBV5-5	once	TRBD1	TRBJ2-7	CASSWGTEDEQYF	TGTGCCAGCAGCTGGGGGACAGAGGACGAGCAGTACTTC
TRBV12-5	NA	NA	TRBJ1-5	CASGILPSNSNQPQHF	TGTGCTAGTGGAATACTTCCGAGTAATAGCAATCAGCCCCAGCATTTT
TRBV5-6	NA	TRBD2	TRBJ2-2	CASSFGGLAGIGELFF	TGTGCCAGCAGCTTTGGGGGACTAGCGGGAATCGGGGAGCTGTTTTTT
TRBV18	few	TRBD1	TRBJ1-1	CASSRGSTGTGSSTEAFF	TGTGCCAGCTCACGAGGTTCTACCGGGACAGGGAGTAGCACTGAAGCTTTCTTT
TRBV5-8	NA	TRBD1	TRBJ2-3	CASSLPERNDRVLADTQYF	TGTGCCAGCAGCCTTCCCGAACGAAACGACAGGGTACTTGCAGATACGCAGTATTTT
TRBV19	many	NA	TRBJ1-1	CASSQWTENTEAFF	TGTGCCAGTAGTCAGTGGACAGAGAACACTGAAGCTTTCTTT
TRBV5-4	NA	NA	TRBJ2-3	CASSWDATRPDTQYF	TGTGCCAGCAGCTGGGACGCGACTAGACCAGATACGCAGTATTTT
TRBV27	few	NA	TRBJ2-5	CASSFRNQETQYF	TGTGCCAGCAGTTTTCGTAACCAAGAGACCCAGTACTTC
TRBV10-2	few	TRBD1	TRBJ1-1	CASSQRQGRNTEAFF	TGCGCCAGCAGTCAACGACAGGGTCGGAACACTGAAGCTTTCTTT
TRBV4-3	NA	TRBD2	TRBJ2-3	CASSQATRGAGGPDTQYF	TGCGCCAGCAGCCAAGCCACGAGGGGAGCGGGAGGGCCAGATACGCAGTATTTT
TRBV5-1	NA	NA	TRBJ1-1	CASTGVNTEAFF	TGCGCCAGCACGGGGGTGAACACTGAAGCTTTCTTT
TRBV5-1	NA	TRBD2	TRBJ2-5	CASSFSPSGNHQETQYF	TGCGCCAGCAGCTTCAGTCCAAGCGGGAACCATCAAGAGACCCAGTACTTC
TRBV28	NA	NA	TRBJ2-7	CASSWWGQNSYEQYF	TGTGCCAGCAGTTGGTGGGGACAAAATTCCTACGAGCAGTACTTC
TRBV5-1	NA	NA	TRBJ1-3	CASSLRPVDRLTGSSGNTIYF	TGCGCCAGCAGCTTGCGACCTGTGGACAGACTCACGGGGAGCTCTGGAAACACCATATATTTT
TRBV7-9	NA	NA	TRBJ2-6	CASSGDYSGANVLTF	TGTGCCAGCAGCGGAGACTACTCTGGGGCCAACGTCCTGACTTTC
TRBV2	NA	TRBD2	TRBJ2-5	CASSVLAAQETQYF	TGTGCCAGCAGTGTACTAGCGGCTCAAGAGACCCAGTACTTC
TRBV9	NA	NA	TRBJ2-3	CASRGALGDTQYF	TGTGCCAGCAGGGGGGCTTTGGGAGATACGCAGTATTTT
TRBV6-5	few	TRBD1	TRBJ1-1	CASSYADRVMNTEAFF	TGTGCCAGCAGTTACGCGGACAGGGTCATGAACACTGAAGCTTTCTTT
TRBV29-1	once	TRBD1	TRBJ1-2	CSVNPDRDGYTF	TGCAGCGTCAACCCCGACAGGGACGGCTACACCTTC
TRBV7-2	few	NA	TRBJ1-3	CATAQGSGNTIYF	TGTGCCACTGCCCAGGGCTCTGGAAACACCATATATTTT
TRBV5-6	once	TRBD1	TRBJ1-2	CASRGQSFISGYTF	TGTGCCAGCAGGGGACAGAGTTTCATTAGCGGCTACACCTTC
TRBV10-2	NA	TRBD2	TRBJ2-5	CASSVIAGEAETQYF	TGCGCCAGCAGTGTCATAGCGGGAGAGGCCGAGACCCAGTACTTC
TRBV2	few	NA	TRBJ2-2	CASSVSSAGELFF	TGTGCCAGCAGTGTATCTAGCGCCGGGGAGCTGTTTTTT
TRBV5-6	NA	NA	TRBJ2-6	CASSRGAGGANVLTF	TGTGCCAGCAGCCGGGGGGCGGGCGGGGCCAACGTCCTGACTTTC
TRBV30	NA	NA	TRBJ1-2	CAWSVLNYGYTF	TGTGCCTGGAGTGTATTAAACTATGGCTACACCTTC
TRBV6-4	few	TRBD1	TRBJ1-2	CASSQAAGTVYGYTF	TGTGCCAGCAGCCAAGCCGCTGGGACAGTCTATGGCTACACCTTC
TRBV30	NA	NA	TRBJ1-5	CAWSGGGIQPQHF	TGTGCCTGGAGCGGGGGGGGCATTCAGCCCCAGCATTTT
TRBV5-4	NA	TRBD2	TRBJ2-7	CASSSYPAGGGVYEQYF	TGTGCCAGCAGCTCGTACCCGGCGGGAGGGGGAGTGTACGAGCAGTACTTC
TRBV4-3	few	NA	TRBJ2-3	CASSQAGSADTQYF	TGCGCCAGCAGCCAAGCGGGTAGTGCAGATACGCAGTATTTT